This T cell receptor (beta chain) originates from a study of blood T cell repertoires in COVID-19. In the study overall: Specimens from acute and convalescent COVID-19 originated in the United States, Italy and Spain. In each case, the material was cDNA or gDNA derived from T cells, B-cell-depleted T cells, or PBMCs.

The CDR3 is 15 residues long. Looked up from germline, CDR1 is LGHNA and CDR2 is YSLEER. V lost 2 bases and J lost 1, with 8 bases in between. In the original analysis: Amplification from reference gene primers served as the basis for estimated nucleated cell counts. Method: immunoSEQ multiplex PCR; TCRdb's copy keeps in-frame clones and lacks some. That table gives V, J and clone size, and the DNA gave D and trimming. This table holds around 110,000 clones, less than 90% found once. Sequencing input: peripheral blood. V and J are TRBV4-3 and TRBJ2-2, with D unclear. The origin of this receptor is a human donor in a cohort sampled during active COVID-19. The DNA for the CDR3 is TGCGCCAGCAGCCAAATCGTAGAGAACACCGGGGAGCTGTTTTTT. Translating gives CASSQIVENTGELFF.